The clone carrying this T cell receptor beta chain was seen only once. This specimen comes from a study of OX40 agonist ivuxolimab in advanced cancers. CDR3 size: 14 residues. Germline trimming cut 1 base from V and 4 bases from J; bases unmatched to any gene: 1. Germline V gene sequence: CDR1 SGHTA, CDR2 FQGNSA. Sequencing was performed with immunoSEQ multiplex PCR; in TCRdb, only in-frame clones are kept and a portion is missing. The profile covers about 100,000 clones, with around 94% appearing a single time and around 0.18% taken by the ten largest. V and J are TRBV7-2 and TRBJ2-7, with 10 bases lining up with TRBD2. The TCR sequence derives from an adult with an advanced solid tumor such as melanoma, head and neck, liver or kidney cancer. Sequences were derived from CD4+ or CD8+ T cells sorted from blood, sampled in a trial of the OX40 agonist ivuxolimab. The CDR3 nucleotides are TGTGCCAGCAGCTTAGAAGCGGGAGGGTACGAGCAGTACTTC. This codes for CASSLEAGGYEQYF.